This TCR beta chain was identified in a study of identical twins. Germline V gene lookup returns CDR1 SEHNR and CDR2 FQNEAQ (reference sequence). This CDR3 is built from 15 residues. Trimming took off 2 bases at V and 3 bases at J, with 8 bases between the two ends. This clonotype has only a few counts. Its target is unknown. Study-level points and caveats: With monozygotic twins, out-of-frame TCR alpha sharing exceeded what models estimated.

TCRdb reprocessed the 5' RACE reads via MiXCR and lists one record per CDR3 protein. The data contain around 1.7 million distinct CDR3 sequences, around 29% of them singletons. The source of this sequence is a newborn girl in good health. The sample comprised cord blood. V gene TRBV7-9 combines with J gene TRBJ1-6; D gene unclear. The CDR3 loop is CASSLRRFYNSPLHF. The CDR3 DNA follows: TGTGCCAGCAGCTTAAGAAGGTTCTATAATTCACCCCTCCACTTT.